This T cell receptor beta chain was identified in a study of control samples from healthy donors and cancer patients. Germline lookup yields CDR1 WSHSY and CDR2 SAAADI. The length of the CDR3 is 13 residues. The V end was cut by 6 bases, the J end by 1 base, with 9 bases between. Generated by immunoSEQ multiplex PCR, the TCRdb table keeps only in-frame clones and is missing some. Among around 75,000 clones listed, approximately 80% were seen once. This clone was counted a single time. The sequence was obtained from a man aged 45-60 years in good health. The rearrangement joins TRBV10-2 to TRBJ1-1; no reliable D call. The sequenced sample was blood. The CDR3 loop reads CASRRRGNTEAFF. The CDR3 DNA follows: TGCGCCAGCAGGCGGAGAGGGAACACTGAAGCTTTCTTT.